A selection of T cell receptor beta chains follows, all from one sample in a study of tumor-infiltrating lymphocytes in primary liver carcinoma. TCRdb independently ran MiXCR on the multiplex PCR reads; one entry per CDR3 protein. Of about 120,000 distinct CDR3 sequences in the sample, 65% to 75% were seen once. The sample consisted of tumor-adjacent normal liver tissue. These receptors originate from a woman aged 55-70 years with primary liver carcinoma and hepatitis B virus infection. Each CDR3 is given with its conserved first and last residue. Each record gives: clone size, V gene, J gene, D gene, CDR3 protein, CDR3 DNA. The D gene is left open where the match is weak. Size tells how often a clone was seen (once, few, many) or the class of an expanded clone, and some rows leave it out.

abundance: many
v_gene: TRBV11-2
j_gene: TRBJ1-2
d_gene: -
CDR3aa: CASSLREANYGYTF
CDR3nt: TGTGCCAGCAGCTTAAGGGAAGCTAACTATGGCTACACCTTC

abundance: many
v_gene: TRBV29-1
j_gene: TRBJ1-4
d_gene: -
CDR3aa: CSVVHERTGGKLFF
CDR3nt: TGCAGCGTTGTTCATGAAAGGACCGGGGGAAAACTGTTTTTT

abundance: -
v_gene: TRBV5-6
j_gene: TRBJ2-2
d_gene: -
CDR3aa: CANSLRRKTGFNSGELFF
CDR3nt: TGTGCCAACAGCTTGAGGCGGAAGACTGGATTTAACAGCGGGGAGCTGTTTTTT

abundance: many
v_gene: TRBV5-1
j_gene: TRBJ1-4
d_gene: -
CDR3aa: CASSFEKPNEKLFF
CDR3nt: TGCGCCAGCAGCTTCGAGAAGCCTAATGAAAAACTGTTTTTT

abundance: -
v_gene: TRBV28
j_gene: TRBJ2-2
d_gene: -
CDR3aa: CASSTASPNTGELFF
CDR3nt: TGTGCCAGCAGTACGGCCAGTCCGAACACCGGGGAGCTGTTTTTT

abundance: -
v_gene: TRBV30
j_gene: TRBJ1-2
d_gene: -
CDR3aa: CAWHSPSRYDNGYTF
CDR3nt: TGTGCCTGGCACTCTCCGTCGAGATACGATAATGGCTACACCTTC

abundance: -
v_gene: TRBV11-2
j_gene: TRBJ2-3
d_gene: -
CDR3aa: CASNLVGTPRDTRYF
CDR3nt: TGTGCCAGCAACCTAGTCGGGACCCCAAGAGATACGCGGTATTTT

abundance: -
v_gene: TRBV6-1
j_gene: TRBJ1-2
d_gene: TRBD1
CDR3aa: CASSGDRSHYGYTF
CDR3nt: TGTGCCAGCAGTGGGGACAGGAGTCACTATGGCTACACCTTC

abundance: -
v_gene: TRBV6-5
j_gene: TRBJ2-5
d_gene: -
CDR3aa: CASSPQWETRYF
CDR3nt: TGTGCCAGCAGTCCACAGTGGGAGACCCGGTACTTC

abundance: -
v_gene: TRBV4-2
j_gene: TRBJ1-6
d_gene: -
CDR3aa: CASNQTAIRNSPLRF
CDR3nt: TGTGCCAGCAACCAAACAGCGATTAGAAATTCACCCCTCCGCTTT

abundance: -
v_gene: TRBV10-3
j_gene: TRBJ1-2
d_gene: -
CDR3aa: CTIGLEGGYTF
CDR3nt: TGTACCATCGGACTGGAAGGGGGCTACACCTTC

abundance: -
v_gene: TRBV19
j_gene: TRBJ2-1
d_gene: TRBD2
CDR3aa: CASSTRLAGVGSDEQFF
CDR3nt: TGTGCCAGTAGTACTCGACTAGCGGGAGTCGGGTCGGATGAGCAGTTCTTC

abundance: -
v_gene: TRBV14
j_gene: TRBJ2-4
d_gene: -
CDR3aa: CASRQETGLGSLQYF
CDR3nt: TGTGCCAGCAGGCAAGAGACAGGACTGGGTTCCCTTCAGTACTTC

abundance: -
v_gene: TRBV6-5
j_gene: TRBJ2-7
d_gene: TRBD2
CDR3aa: CARKGLAGDVNEQYF
CDR3nt: TGTGCCAGAAAGGGACTAGCGGGAGACGTCAACGAGCAGTACTTC

abundance: once
v_gene: TRBV11-2
j_gene: TRBJ1-1
d_gene: TRBD1
CDR3aa: CASSSITGDWNIEALF
CDR3nt: TGTGCCAGCAGCTCCATAACAGGGGATTGGAACATTGAAGCTTTATTT

abundance: few
v_gene: TRBV19
j_gene: TRBJ1-1
d_gene: -
CDR3aa: CASSKEGGHTEAFF
CDR3nt: TGTGCCAGTAGTAAAGAAGGGGGGCACACTGAAGCTTTCTTT

abundance: -
v_gene: TRBV6-8
j_gene: TRBJ2-1
d_gene: TRBD1
CDR3aa: CASRDRVEQFF
CDR3nt: TGTGCCAGCAGAGACAGGGTTGAGCAGTTCTTT

abundance: -
v_gene: TRBV5-4
j_gene: TRBJ1-2
d_gene: -
CDR3aa: CTSSLGQLNYGYTF
CDR3nt: TGTACGAGCAGCTTGGGGCAACTCAACTATGGCTACACCTTC

abundance: -
v_gene: TRBV19
j_gene: TRBJ1-1
d_gene: TRBD1
CDR3aa: CASNVQGAVTEAFF
CDR3nt: TGTGCCAGTAATGTACAGGGGGCGGTTACTGAAGCTTTCTTT

abundance: -
v_gene: TRBV6-5
j_gene: TRBJ2-7
d_gene: -
CDR3aa: CDSSSWSSYEQYF
CDR3nt: TGTGACAGCAGTTCCTGGAGCTCCTACGAGCAGTACTTC

abundance: many
v_gene: TRBV6-5
j_gene: TRBJ1-3
d_gene: -
CDR3aa: CASRAGPGGGNTIYF
CDR3nt: TGTGCCAGCAGGGCGGGACCGGGAGGAGGAAACACCATATATTTT

abundance: -
v_gene: TRBV5-1
j_gene: TRBJ2-3
d_gene: TRBD2
CDR3aa: CASSLVFSLAGTNTQYF
CDR3nt: TGCGCCAGCAGCTTGGTCTTTAGTCTAGCGGGCACAAATACGCAGTATTTC

abundance: -
v_gene: TRBV20-1
j_gene: TRBJ1-5
d_gene: -
CDR3aa: CSARDSGALNQPQHF
CDR3nt: TGCAGTGCTAGAGATTCGGGGGCCTTGAATCAGCCCCAGCATTTT

abundance: -
v_gene: TRBV6-1
j_gene: TRBJ2-1
d_gene: TRBD2
CDR3aa: CASSAGGRDGDQFF
CDR3nt: TGTGCCAGCAGTGCCGGCGGGAGGGACGGTGATCAGTTCTTC

abundance: many
v_gene: TRBV10-2
j_gene: TRBJ2-7
d_gene: -
CDR3aa: CASSGQFYEQYF
CDR3nt: TGCGCCAGCAGTGGACAGTTCTACGAGCAGTACTTC

abundance: few
v_gene: TRBV11-2
j_gene: TRBJ2-1
d_gene: -
CDR3aa: CVSSLTRRAGENEQFF
CDR3nt: TGTGTCAGCAGCCTGACCCGGAGGGCAGGAGAGAATGAGCAGTTCTTC

abundance: -
v_gene: TRBV4-1
j_gene: TRBJ2-1
d_gene: -
CDR3aa: CTSSLTQRAGVYDEQFF
CDR3nt: TGCACCAGCAGCCTCACACAGAGGGCTGGGGTATACGATGAGCAGTTCTTC

abundance: -
v_gene: TRBV11-1
j_gene: TRBJ2-7
d_gene: -
CDR3aa: CASSLGYLRGQYF
CDR3nt: TGTGCCAGCAGCTTAGGATACCTCCGCGGGCAGTATTTC

abundance: -
v_gene: TRBV29-1
j_gene: TRBJ1-4
d_gene: TRBD1
CDR3aa: CRVEGPGGREKQFF
CDR3nt: TGCAGGGTTGAAGGGCCAGGGGGCAGGGAAAAACAGTTTTTT

abundance: -
v_gene: TRBV11-2
j_gene: TRBJ2-3
d_gene: TRBD2
CDR3aa: CASSRETGRVGDTQYF
CDR3nt: TGTGCCAGCAGCCGGGAAACTGGGAGGGTCGGAGATACGCAGTATTTT

abundance: -
v_gene: TRBV28
j_gene: TRBJ1-1
d_gene: -
CDR3aa: CAISDRRNTEAFF
CDR3nt: TGTGCCATAAGTGATAGGAGAAACACTGAAGCTTTCTTT

abundance: many
v_gene: TRBV5-1
j_gene: TRBJ2-4
d_gene: TRBD2
CDR3aa: CASSRGTSGNIQYF
CDR3nt: TGCGCCAGCAGCCGGGGGACTAGCGGAAACATTCAGTACTTC

abundance: -
v_gene: TRBV9
j_gene: TRBJ2-3
d_gene: -
CDR3aa: CASSVAVESTDTQYF
CDR3nt: TGTGCCAGCAGCGTAGCGGTGGAGAGCACAGATACGCAGTATTTT

abundance: -
v_gene: TRBV18
j_gene: TRBJ2-1
d_gene: -
CDR3aa: CASWPTGYNKQFF
CDR3nt: TGTGCCAGCTGGCCGACAGGCTACAATAAGCAGTTCTTT

abundance: -
v_gene: TRBV28
j_gene: TRBJ1-1
d_gene: TRBD1
CDR3aa: CVSRYRGLLNTEAFF
CDR3nt: TGTGTCAGCAGATACAGGGGGCTCTTGAACACTGAAGCTTTCTTT

abundance: few
v_gene: TRBV5-1
j_gene: TRBJ1-1
d_gene: -
CDR3aa: CASSLVQITEAFF
CDR3nt: TGCGCCAGCAGCTTAGTACAGATCACTGAAGCTTTCTTT

abundance: -
v_gene: TRBV11-2
j_gene: TRBJ2-5
d_gene: -
CDR3aa: CTRSLEAAQETQCF
CDR3nt: TGTACCAGGAGCTTGGAGGCTGCCCAAGAGACCCAGTGCTTC

abundance: -
v_gene: TRBV18
j_gene: TRBJ2-2
d_gene: -
CDR3aa: CASRNRSGEPFF
CDR3nt: TGTGCCAGCAGGAATCGTTCCGGGGAGCCGTTTTTT

abundance: once
v_gene: TRBV6-1
j_gene: TRBJ2-7
d_gene: -
CDR3aa: CASKTTYPMGAGQYF
CDR3nt: TGCGCCAGCAAAACCACGTACCCTATGGGGGCAGGGCAGTACTTC

abundance: many
v_gene: TRBV6-1
j_gene: TRBJ1-2
d_gene: TRBD1
CDR3aa: CASSDPETGNYGYTF
CDR3nt: TGTGCCAGCAGTGATCCTGAGACAGGGAACTATGGCTACACCTTC